These 15 T cell receptor beta chains came from one sample sequenced in a study of CD8 T cells in ankylosing spondylitis. General study findings and limits: Typical of ankylosing spondylitis blood, it appeared, was a TCR beta motif of under 10 highly homologous variants.

For these TCRs, the target antigens are not known. TCRdb recomputed calls from the 5' RACE reads with MiXCR, one row per CDR3 protein. Here the sample spans roughly 490,000 distinct CDR3 sequences, approximately 5.3% being singletons. Material for sequencing was blood, either unsorted or a sorted T cell fraction (not recorded which). These receptors all come from a male donor with ankylosing spondylitis.

This clonotype was picked up many times. V gene TRBV7-8 combines with J gene TRBJ2-1; TRBD1 aligns across 7 bases. Per the germline V gene, CDR1 is SGHVS and CDR2 is FQNEAQ. The length of the CDR3 is 14 residues. Trimming at V came to 7 bases and at J to 3 bases, leaving 6 bases not matched to a gene. The CDR3 spells CASKGADLYNEQFF. CDR3 in DNA: TGTGCCAGCAAGGGGGCTGACCTCTACAATGAGCAGTTCTTC.

A note on this clonotype: A much larger clone differs by one base, so this may be a read error. The CDR3 ends on some other residue instead of the conserved phenylalanine or tryptophan, so this is likely a read error. The chain uses TRBV20-1 and TRBJ1-2; 8 bases agree with TRBD1. Germline V lookup: CDR1 DFQATT, CDR2 SNEGSKA (reference sequence). The CDR3 is made up of 17 amino acids. With V trimmed by 0 bases and J by 0 bases, 9 bases remained unmatched. This CDR3 is CSARDLRQGTTNYGYTL. CDR3 sequence (DNA): TGCAGTGCTAGAGATCTAAGACAGGGGACCACTAACTATGGCTACACCCTC.

This clonotype has more than one count but fewer than ten. The rearrangement uses TRBV14 and TRBJ1-1, with no clear D. CDR1 and CDR2 from the germline V gene are SGHDN and FVKESK. V lost 4 bases and J 6 bases, leaving 12 bases between the germline ends. The CDR3 sequence is 13 residues long. The DNA for the CDR3 is TGTGCCAGCAGCCGGAGCTCGGGCCCTGAAGCTTTCTTT. Encoded protein: CASSRSSGPEAFF.

The chain recombines TRBV6-2 or TRBV6-3 with TRBJ2-7; 7 bases are shared with TRBD2. This CDR3 contains 12 residues. With 0 bases clipped from V and 7 bases from J, the junction kept 0 bases outside the gene matches. CDR1 and CDR2 from the germline V gene are MNHEY and SVGEGT. CDR3 sequence reads: CASSYSGREQYF. In DNA form, the CDR3 reads TGTGCCAGCAGTTACTCCGGGAGGGAGCAGTACTTC.

In its sample, this clonotype was seen many times. The chain is built from TRBV12-3 or TRBV12-4 and TRBJ1-5, with D maybe TRBD1 (6 bases). V dropped 7 bases and J dropped 10 bases, with 14 bases sitting between them. CDR3 length: 12 residues. CDR3 residues: CASTLRGFPQHF. The CDR3 coding sequence is TGTGCCAGCACCCTTAGGGGGTTCCCCCAGCATTTT.

This clonotype was detected a few times. The chain has TRBV5-1 and TRBJ2-1, with TRBD2 identical over 7 bases. In germline, CDR1 is SGHRS, CDR2 YFSETQ. This CDR3 contains 16 residues. Unmatched junction bases numbered 9, after V lost 4 bases and J lost 2 bases. CDR3 bases: TGCGCCAGCAGCAACTCGGGCGGGAGTACCTACAATGAGCAGTTCTTC. This codes for CASSNSGGSTYNEQFF. Full variable domain (rest looked up from reference TRBV5-1 and TRBJ2-1): KAGVTQTPRYLIKTRGQQVTLSCSPISGHRSVSWYQQTPGQGLQFLFEYFSETQRNKGNFPGRFSGRQFSNSRSEMNVSTLELGDSALYLCASSNSGGSTYNEQFFGPGTRLTVL.

The sample holds many counts of this clonotype. The rearrangement links TRBV27 to TRBJ2-1; 12 nucleotides match TRBD2. V lost 8 bases and J lost 6; bases outside the gene matches: 8. This CDR3 contains 15 residues. Germline assignment: CDR1 MNHEY and CDR2 SMNVEV (reference sequence). The CDR3 nucleotides read TGTGCCAGCGGTGAGCTAGCGGGAGGGCTCAATGAGCAGTTCTTC. This encodes CASGELAGGLNEQFF.

This clonotype was detected ten times or more. The rearrangement uses TRBV10-3 and TRBJ2-5; D unclear. The germline gives CDR1 ENHRY, CDR2 SYGVKD. CDR3 length: 11 amino acids. V lost 4 bases to trimming and J lost 4 bases, with 4 bases between them. The CDR3 spells CAISGGETQYF. Here the CDR3 DNA reads TGTGCCATCAGTGGTGGAGAGACCCAGTACTTC.

The V call is TRBV6-1, the J call TRBJ2-1; 7 bases line up with TRBD1. There are 15 residues in the CDR3. CDR1 and CDR2 (germline): MNHNS, SASEGT. V lost 6 bases, J lost 6 bases, and 11 bases stayed unmatched. The CDR3 sequence: CASRGPTGDSNEQFF. CDR3 in DNA: TGTGCCAGCAGGGGGCCCACAGGGGATTCCAATGAGCAGTTCTTC.

The sample holds many counts of this clonotype. The rearrangement joins TRBV5-1 to TRBJ1-4; no clear D. This CDR3 region has 13 residues. The V end lost 4 bases, the J end lost 5 bases, and 9 bases lay between the germline ends. The germline gives CDR1 SGHRS, CDR2 YFSETQ. CDR3 nucleotide sequence: TGCGCCAGCAGCCGGACGATGAATGAAAAACTGTTTTTT. Protein product: CASSRTMNEKLFF. Based on the CDR3 plus reference TRBV5-1 and TRBJ1-4, the full variable domain is KAGVTQTPRYLIKTRGQQVTLSCSPISGHRSVSWYQQTPGQGLQFLFEYFSETQRNKGNFPGRFSGRQFSNSRSEMNVSTLELGDSALYLCASSRTMNEKLFFGSGTQLSVL.

At least ten counts were recorded for this clonotype. The chain has TRBV7-9 and TRBJ2-7; a possible D gene is TRBD1 (6 bases). The germline V gene encodes CDR1 SEHNR and CDR2 FQNEAQ (reference sequence). Trimming left V 6 bases short and J 3 bases short, with 12 bases between. This CDR3 region has 13 residues. CDR3 nucleotides: TGTGCCAGCAGACTTACAGGGTTCTACGAGCAGTACTTC. Amino acid sequence: CASRLTGFYEQYF.

This clonotype was observed at least ten times. V usage is TRBV4-1 and J usage is TRBJ2-7; D unresolved. Trimming shortened V by 4 bases and J by 3 bases, and 16 bases separated the two germline ends. Germline CDR1 MGHRA, CDR2 YSYEKL. The CDR3 runs to 15 residues. In DNA form, the CDR3 reads TGCGCCAGCAGCCCCTACAAGGGATCTCTCTACGAGCAGTACTTC. Translated: CASSPYKGSLYEQYF.

This chain uses TRBV5-1 with TRBJ2-5; no firm D call. CDR3 length: 13 amino acids. Germline loops: CDR1 SGHRS, CDR2 YFSETQ. Trimming shortened V by 2 bases and J by 4 bases, and 9 bases separated the two germline ends. CDR3: CASSFGWGETQYF. The CDR3 nucleotides read TGCGCCAGCAGCTTCGGTTGGGGAGAGACCCAGTACTTC.

In this sample, this clonotype turned up many times. V gene TRBV20-1 combines with J gene TRBJ2-1; 10 bases are shared with TRBD2. V lost 6 bases to trimming and J lost 6 bases; unmatched junction nucleotides: 5. Germline assignment: CDR1 DFQATT and CDR2 SNEGSKA (reference sequence). CDR3 length: 13 amino acids. CDR3 amino acids: CSAGLAVSNEQFF. In DNA form, the CDR3 reads TGCAGTGCAGGACTAGCGGTATCCAATGAGCAGTTCTTC.

At least ten counts were recorded for this clonotype. This chain uses TRBV27 with TRBJ2-7; 8 bases are shared with TRBD1. The ends lost 5 bases at V and 4 bases at J; junction bases unmatched: 4. Germline loops: CDR1 MNHEY, CDR2 SMNVEV (reference sequence). The length of the CDR3 is 13 residues. The CDR3 DNA reads as TGTGCCAGCAGTCCCTACAGGGGGTACGAGCAGTACTTC. It is translated as CASSPYRGYEQYF.